The sequence of this T cell receptor (beta chain) was determined in a study of shared clonotypes between healthy human individuals (TCRdb year 2020). About the study as a whole: A couple of women and a few men aged 18 to 49 years were included in the cohort. Per donor, leukapheresis produced somewhere between about 0.94 and 9 billion PBMCs. To increase sequencing depth and limit assay-specific biases, different laboratories used diverse techniques to prepare libraries and sequence TCR repertoires. To estimate repertoire size and how much clonotypes are shared between individuals, the study performed deep sequencing of blood TCR repertoires from a handful of healthy adults. Per donor, three plates each were used for CD4 naive and CD4 memory, two for CD8 naive, and one for CD8 memory. Overall study outcomes, separate from this receptor: When a few donors were compared, the shared fraction of clonotypes was about 5% for naive CD4, 3.5% for naive CD8, more than 2% for memory CD4, and less than 0.45% for memory CD8. The genetic and exposure-history diversity represented was limited by the small number of donors. Only blood was sampled, and tissue TCR repertoires likely differ from those in blood. Higher generation probabilities were observed for clonotypes shared by all four sorted-subset donors than for non-shared clonotypes. Larger estimated clonotype richness was generally found for naive subsets than for memory subsets. Rarefaction of sorted-subset datasets indicated incomplete sequencing despite the large sequencing depth. Pairwise subsampling led to the expectation that sequencing depth would affect the degree of clonotype sharing among donors.

The CDR3 measures 19 amino acids from cysteine to phenylalanine. The DNA shown is the 57-base CDR3, in frame from base 1. Per the germline V gene, MDHEN is the CDR1 and SYDVKM is the CDR2. Trimming costs V 4 bases and J 0 bases, and their ends lie 22 bases apart. TCR CDR3 regions were amplified from genomic DNA by multiplex PCR using the deep immunoSEQ assay. Extracted genomic DNA from each cell subset was spread evenly across all wells of several immunoSEQ 96-well plates, with each plate serving as a replicate. For sorted subsets, roughly 0.2 ug genomic DNA, equal to 30,000 to 35,000 T cell genomes, was loaded into each replicate PCR. The purified libraries were quantified using a Qubit 3.0 fluorometer, sized with a Bioanalyzer 2100, and then quantified again using the KAPA Library Quantification kit. Every immunoSEQ 96-well plate was sequenced on a dedicated single-read 150-cycle Illumina NextSeq 550 flow cell. In the original analysis: The immunoSEQ output contained only junctional sequences without quality scores, so filtering could not match that applied to full-length reads. Sequences were annotated with PyIR, a Python wrapper for IgBLAST v1.9, and V/J genes and CDR3 were assigned using IMGT germline references. Reads with weak V/J assignments (E-value above 1e-6), missing CDR3, stop codons, out-of-frame junctions, or ambiguous translated residues were removed. V3J clonotypes were defined as sequences sharing the same inferred V gene, J gene, and CDR3 amino acid sequence. To compute the percentage overlap between repertoires, the number of shared unique clonotypes was divided by the size of the smaller repertoire. RTK rarefaction, the Chao1 estimator, and Recon v2.1 estimates of unobserved clonotypes were used to assess repertoire richness. Generation probabilities for all TCRbeta clonotypes obtained by the gDNA method from several donors were computed using OLGA. In TCRdb, the immuneACCESS table is reduced to in-frame sequences with V and J assigned. These tables do not hold every clone; where another copy was compared, an unresolved V gene accounts for under half, and the others remain unexplained. V, J and clone size reflect that table, while D and trimming were determined from the DNA. Counted in this sample were 550,000 to 750,000 clones; around 92% of them appeared once. The top ten hold roughly 24% of the sample.

As for this clone: The specificity of this receptor is unknown. No base quality values were provided; no much bigger clone lies one nucleotide off.

For the CD8 naive samples, CD45RO-negative cells were positively selected for CCR7, yielding a CD45RA+CCR7+ population from which TemRA cells were excluded. Donors were healthy HIV-negative adults with no recently reported acute infections or vaccinations. All donors were Caucasian adults living in Nashville, Tennessee, USA. Blood was collected by leukapheresis, and PBMCs were isolated by Ficoll-Histopaque density gradient centrifugation and then cryopreserved in liquid nitrogen vapor phase. Analytical flow cytometry was used to check the purity and quantity of every magnetically sorted T cell population. From each sorted fraction, genomic DNA was isolated and quantified by UV absorbance on a Nanodrop 2000c.

The sample was naive CD8+ T cells sorted from blood. According to the study, the label for this sample's cell subset or site signals: CD45RA+CCR7+. Recombination connected TRBV28 to TRBJ1-5; the D gene is not confidently resolved. The receptor comes from a man aged 30 to 45 in good health. CDR3 reads: CASSSPVVGRTYSNQPQHF. The base sequence is TGTGCCAGCAGTTCCCCCGTGGTAGGCAGAACCTATAGCAATCAGCCCCAGCATTTT.